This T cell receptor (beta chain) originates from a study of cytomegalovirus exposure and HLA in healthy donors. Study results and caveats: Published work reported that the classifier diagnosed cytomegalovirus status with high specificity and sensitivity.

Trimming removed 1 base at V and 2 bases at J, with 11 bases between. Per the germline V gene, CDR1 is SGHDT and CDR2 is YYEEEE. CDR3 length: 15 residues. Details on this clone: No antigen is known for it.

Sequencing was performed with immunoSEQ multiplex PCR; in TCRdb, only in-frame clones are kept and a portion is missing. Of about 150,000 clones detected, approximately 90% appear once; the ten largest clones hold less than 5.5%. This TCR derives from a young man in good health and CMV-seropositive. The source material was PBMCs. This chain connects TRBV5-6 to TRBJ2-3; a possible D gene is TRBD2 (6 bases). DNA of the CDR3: TGTGCCAGCAGCTTGTTTAGCGGCAACACAGATACGCAGTATTTT. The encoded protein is CASSLFSGNTDTQYF.